The 17 T cell receptor beta chains reported below all come from one sample, sequenced in a study of cytomegalovirus exposure and HLA in healthy donors. Vbeta (60) and Jbeta (13) primers were used in the PCR. TCRdb's table, derived via immunoSEQ multiplex PCR, lists solely in-frame clones and lacks some. Seen here are over 100,000 clones, roughly 80% observed once, and the top ten hold approximately 1.5%. Sequences were obtained from PBMCs. The source of these receptors is a man in his forties in good health and CMV-seronegative.

The rearrangement uses TRBV27 and TRBJ1-1, with D possibly matching TRBD1 (5 bases). The V gene's germline CDR1 is MNHEY and CDR2 SMNVEV (reference sequence). Between the trimmed V and J ends, which lost 5 bases and 0 bases, there was a span of 13 bases. The CDR3 extends over 15 amino acids. CDR3 residues: CASSPDSFMNTEAFF. CDR3 sequence (DNA): TGTGCCAGCAGTCCCGACAGTTTCATGAACACTGAAGCTTTCTTT.

The rearrangement joins TRBV6-5 to TRBJ1-1; D unresolved. Germline CDR1 is MNHEY and CDR2 is SVGAGI. V lost 6 bases and J 4 bases, leaving 12 bases between the germline ends. This CDR3 is built from 13 residues. The CDR3 DNA is TGTGCCAGCAGCCTCGGGGAATTCACTGAAGCTTTCTTT. Its translation: CASSLGEFTEAFF.

The chain joins TRBV25-1 to TRBJ2-7; 16 nucleotides line up with TRBD2. The germline gives CDR1 MGHDK, CDR2 SYGVNS. This CDR3 is 15 amino acids long. J gave up 6 bases and V 6 bases, and 5 bases lay outside the gene matches. CDR3 coding DNA: TGTGCCAGCAGACCCGGGACTAGCGGGAGGGCCGAGCAGTACTTC. It specifies CASRPGTSGRAEQYF.

This clone was detected once. This chain joins TRBV15 and TRBJ2-1, with 9 positions matching TRBD1. V trimming: 8 bases; J trimming: 9 bases; junction bases outside the gene matches: 11. Per the germline V gene, CDR1 is LNHNV and CDR2 is YYDKDF (reference sequence). The CDR3 spans 14 residues. The CDR3 DNA follows: TGTGCCACCGCGACAGGGGGGCAGTACGTTGAGCAGTTCTTC. Translated, it gives CATATGGQYVEQFF.

The chain links TRBV4-3 to TRBJ1-1, with 8 bases that match TRBD1. Germline V gene lookup returns CDR1 LGHNA and CDR2 YSLEER. V lost 0 bases and J lost 5; bases outside the gene matches: 11. CDR3 length: 17 amino acids. This chain's CDR3 is CASSQDRRGRGLTEAFF. CDR3 DNA: TGCGCCAGCAGCCAAGATCGAAGGGGCAGGGGGCTGACTGAAGCTTTCTTT.

This clone was found once. The chain employs TRBV27 and TRBJ1-2; D might be TRBD1 (5 bases). The CDR3 length is 13 residues. The V and J ends lost 6 bases and 7 bases respectively, with 15 bases between them. Germline V gene data show CDR1 as MNHEY and CDR2 as SMNVEV (reference sequence). Written as DNA, the CDR3 is TGTGCCAGCAGCCCTAGGGGAGGGGTTGGCTACACCTTC. Translated, it gives CASSPRGGVGYTF.

CDR3 protein: CASSGTLHQETQYF. The CDR3 nucleotides read TGTGCCAGCAGCGGGACACTCCACCAAGAGACCCAGTACTTC. The V and J genes are TRBV27 and TRBJ2-5, with D tentatively TRBD1 (6 bases). Trimming pared 6 bases from V and 0 bases from J, leaving 11 bases between. Germline CDR1 MNHEY, CDR2 SMNVEV (reference sequence). There are 14 residues in the CDR3.

The rearrangement uses TRBV11-2 and TRBJ2-4; D may be TRBD2 (5 bases). Looked up from germline, CDR1 is SGHAT and CDR2 is FQNNGV. Between the trimmed V and J ends, which lost 5 bases and 0 bases, there was a span of 17 bases. The CDR3 consists of 17 residues. CDR3 coding DNA: TGTGCCAGCAGCCCTGGGTTACGGAGGATAGCCAAAAACATTCAGTACTTC. Protein: CASSPGLRRIAKNIQYF.

This rearrangement joins TRBV7-8 to TRBJ2-3, with D possibly matching TRBD2 (6 bases). This CDR3 contains 16 residues. V shed 6 bases and J shed 3 bases, with 19 bases lying between them. Germline V gene lookup returns CDR1 SGHVS and CDR2 FQNEAQ. The CDR3 DNA sequence: TGTGCCAGCAGTACCTGGTCGGAGGGAGTGACAGATACGCAGTATTTT. This gives the protein CASSTWSEGVTDTQYF.

V and J are TRBV7-3 and TRBJ1-4; possibly TRBD1 for D (5 bases). Germline CDR1 SGHTA, CDR2 FQGTGA. V lost 0 bases, J lost 8 bases, and 10 bases lay in between. The CDR3 runs to 14 residues. This CDR3 is CASSLTGTGEKLFF. CDR3 sequence (DNA): TGTGCCAGCAGCTTAACCGGGACTGGGGAAAAACTGTTTTTT.

The V call is TRBV5-1, the J call TRBJ2-3, with TRBD2 matching 10 bases. This CDR3 is built from 16 residues. After removal of 0 bases from V and 5 bases from J, the junction contained 6 bases not matched to a gene. Germline assignment: CDR1 SGHRS and CDR2 YFSETQ. The CDR3 DNA follows: TGCGCCAGCAGCTTGGAAACTAGCGGGGCAGGAGATACGCAGTATTTT. Translated, it gives CASSLETSGAGDTQYF.

The V gene is TRBV29-1, the J gene TRBJ2-2, with D perhaps TRBD1 (6 bases). The CDR3 loop spans 15 amino acids. Trimming removed 6 bases from V and 2 bases from J, with 16 bases in between. CDR1 is SQVTM, CDR2 ANQGSEA, per germline. The CDR3 DNA is TGCAGCGTGTATCCCGGGACAACAAACACCGGGGAGCTGTTTTTT. This gives the protein CSVYPGTTNTGELFF.

This clone was detected a few times. The chain joins TRBV6-5 to TRBJ1-1; D is ambiguous. The V gene lost 0 bases and the J gene lost 3 bases, with 8 bases spanning the gap. Per the germline V gene, CDR1 is MNHEY and CDR2 is SVGAGI. The CDR3 loop spans 14 amino acids. This chain's CDR3 is CASSYSRSDTEAFF. The CDR3 DNA sequence: TGTGCCAGCAGTTACTCGAGGTCAGACACTGAAGCTTTCTTT.

The chain is built from TRBV5-4 and TRBJ1-2; TRBD1 matches at 8 bases. This CDR3 comprises 14 residues. J lost 6 bases, V lost 3 bases, and 7 bases had no gene match. Germline V gene sequence: CDR1 SGHNT, CDR2 YYREEE (reference sequence). This chain's CDR3 is CASSSADRAHGYTF. The CDR3 DNA sequence: TGTGCCAGCAGCTCCGCGGACAGGGCCCATGGCTACACCTTC.

The chain employs TRBV2 and TRBJ2-2; 11 bases match TRBD1. The CDR3 consists of 15 residues. Unmatched junction bases numbered 5, after V lost 6 bases and J lost 5 bases. Germline lookup yields CDR1 SNHLY and CDR2 FYNNEI. CDR3 DNA: TGTGCCAGCAGCCCCGGACAGGGGGCGACCGGGGAGCTGTTTTTT. As protein: CASSPGQGATGELFF.

The chain has TRBV19 and TRBJ2-3; 7 nucleotides match TRBD2. CDR1 LNHDA and CDR2 SQIVND come from the germline V gene (reference sequence). Trimming cost V 5 bases and J 2 bases; bases outside gene matches: 13. The CDR3 sequence is 17 residues long. CDR3 protein: CASSPTLASLITDTQYF. The CDR3 region has the DNA TGTGCCAGTAGTCCGACACTAGCGTCCTTAATCACAGATACGCAGTATTTT.

This clone has more than one count but fewer than ten. V is TRBV7-6 and J is TRBJ2-7, with TRBD2 as a possible D gene (5 bases). Germline-derived CDR1 and CDR2 are SGHVS and FNYEAQ. The germline V and J ends were trimmed by 4 bases and 4 bases, with 8 bases remaining between them. This CDR3 is built from 12 residues. CDR3 loop: CASSSGLYEQYF. The CDR3 DNA reads as TGTGCCAGCAGCTCCGGACTGTACGAGCAGTACTTC.